This T cell receptor beta chain was identified in a study of shared clonotypes between healthy human individuals. Trimming at V came to 5 bases and at J to 4 bases, leaving 10 bases not matched to a gene. CDR3 size: 15 residues. Germline CDR1 and CDR2: LNHDA and SQIVND (reference sequence). Here immunoSEQ multiplex PCR was the method, and the copy in TCRdb shows in-frame clones only, minus some. This sample has 450,000 to 600,000 clones, with about four fifths found just once. The rearrangement joins TRBV19 to TRBJ1-1; 7 bases match TRBD1. This sequence originates from a woman aged 35 to 49 in good health. Some clones in this sample may be carry-over from other donors' samples. The sequencing input was PBMCs. CDR3 sequence (DNA): TGTGCCAGTAGTCCTCCCCCGGACAGGACCACTGAAGCTTTCTTT. It is translated as CASSPPPDRTTEAFF. The complete variable domain, with remaining parts taken from reference TRBV19 and TRBJ1-1, reads DGGITQSPKYLFRKEGQNVTLSCEQNLNHDAMYWYRQDPGQGLRLIYYSQIVNDFQKGDIAEGYSVSREKKESFPLTVTSAQKNPTAFYLCASSPPPDRTTEAFFGQGTRLTVV.